What follows describes a single T cell receptor (beta chain). Antigen unknown. These data come from a study of T cell repertoires in cytomegalovirus infection. At the level of the study: In public TCR beta signatures, there were indications of both CMV infection and matching HLA type. The study's findings and limits: Cumulated frequencies of public TCR beta families served to identify carriers of CMV plus the relevant HLA.

TCRdb re-called the reads through MiXCR, storing one row per CDR3 protein. The sample lists around 360,000 distinct CDR3 sequences; roughly a third were seen once. Germline lookup yields CDR1 MNHEY and CDR2 SMNVEV (reference sequence). The V end was cut by 4 bases, the J end by 7 bases, with 10 bases between. This CDR3 has 13 amino acids. The sequences come from cultured PBMCs, collected from culture after CMV antigen stimulation. The chain links TRBV27 to TRBJ1-4, with D unclear. This clonotype originated in a human donor in good health (CMV status not recorded). Some clones in this sample may be carry-over from other donors' samples. The CDR3 here is CASSYGSREKLFF. The DNA of the CDR3 is TGTGCCAGCAGTTACGGCAGCCGTGAAAAACTGTTTTTT.